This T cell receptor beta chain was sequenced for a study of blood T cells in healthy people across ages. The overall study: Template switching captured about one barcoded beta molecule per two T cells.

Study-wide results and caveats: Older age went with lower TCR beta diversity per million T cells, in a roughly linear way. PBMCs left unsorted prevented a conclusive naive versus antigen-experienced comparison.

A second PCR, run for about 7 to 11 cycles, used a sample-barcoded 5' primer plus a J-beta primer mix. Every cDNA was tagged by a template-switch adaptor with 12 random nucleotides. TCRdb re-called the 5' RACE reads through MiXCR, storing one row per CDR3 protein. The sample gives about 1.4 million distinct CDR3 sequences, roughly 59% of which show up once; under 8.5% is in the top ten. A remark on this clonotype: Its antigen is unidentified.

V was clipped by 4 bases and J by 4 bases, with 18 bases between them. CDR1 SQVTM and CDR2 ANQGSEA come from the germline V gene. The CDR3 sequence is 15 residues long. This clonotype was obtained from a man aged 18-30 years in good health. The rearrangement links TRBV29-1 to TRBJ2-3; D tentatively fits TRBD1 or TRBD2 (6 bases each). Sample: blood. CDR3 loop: CSVVFLGGSSDTQYF. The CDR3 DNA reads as TGCAGCGTTGTTTTTTTGGGGGGCAGTTCAGATACGCAGTATTTT.